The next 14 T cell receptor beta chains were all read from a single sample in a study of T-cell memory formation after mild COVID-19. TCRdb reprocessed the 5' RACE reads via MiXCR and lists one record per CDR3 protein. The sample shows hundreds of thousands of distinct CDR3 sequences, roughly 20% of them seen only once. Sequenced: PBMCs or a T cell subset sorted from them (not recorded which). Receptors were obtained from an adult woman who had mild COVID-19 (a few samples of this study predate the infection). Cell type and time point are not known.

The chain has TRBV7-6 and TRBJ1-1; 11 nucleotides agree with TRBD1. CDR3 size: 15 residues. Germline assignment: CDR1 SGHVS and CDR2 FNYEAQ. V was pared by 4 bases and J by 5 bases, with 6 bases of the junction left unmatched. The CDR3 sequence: CASSSRTGGQTEAFF. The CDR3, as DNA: TGTGCCAGCAGCTCCCGGACAGGGGGCCAGACTGAAGCTTTCTTT.

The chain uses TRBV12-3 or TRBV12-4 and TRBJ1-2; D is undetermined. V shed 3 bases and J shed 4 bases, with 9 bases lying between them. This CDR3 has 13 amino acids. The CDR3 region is CASSLRGLYGYTF. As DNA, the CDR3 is TGTGCCAGCAGTTTGCGGGGTCTCTATGGCTACACCTTC.

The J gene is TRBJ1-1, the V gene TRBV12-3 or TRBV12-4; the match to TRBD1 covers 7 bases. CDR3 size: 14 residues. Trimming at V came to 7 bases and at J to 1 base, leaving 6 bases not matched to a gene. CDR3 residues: CASILGTANTEAFF. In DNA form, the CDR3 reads TGTGCCAGCATCTTGGGGACAGCGAACACTGAAGCTTTCTTT.

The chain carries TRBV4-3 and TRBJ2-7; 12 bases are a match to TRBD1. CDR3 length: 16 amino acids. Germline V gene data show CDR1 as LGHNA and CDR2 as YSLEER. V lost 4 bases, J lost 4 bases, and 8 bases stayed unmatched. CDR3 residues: CASSLGTGQGAYEQYF. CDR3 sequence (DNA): TGCGCCAGCAGCCTTGGGACGGGACAGGGGGCTTACGAGCAGTACTTC.

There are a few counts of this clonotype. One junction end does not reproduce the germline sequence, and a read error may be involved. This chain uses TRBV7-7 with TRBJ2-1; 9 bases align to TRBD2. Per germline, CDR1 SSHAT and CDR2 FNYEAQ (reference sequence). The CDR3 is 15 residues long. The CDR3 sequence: CASSQLAGLYNEQFF. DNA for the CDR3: TGTGCTAGCAGCCAACTAGCGGGCCTATACAATGAGCAGTTCTTC.

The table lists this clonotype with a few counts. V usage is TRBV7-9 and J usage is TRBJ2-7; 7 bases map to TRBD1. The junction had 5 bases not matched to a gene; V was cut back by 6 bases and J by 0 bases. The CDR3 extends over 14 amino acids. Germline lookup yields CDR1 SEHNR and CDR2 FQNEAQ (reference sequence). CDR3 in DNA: TGTGCCAGCAGTCGACAGGGTCCCTCCTACGAGCAGTACTTC. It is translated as CASSRQGPSYEQYF.

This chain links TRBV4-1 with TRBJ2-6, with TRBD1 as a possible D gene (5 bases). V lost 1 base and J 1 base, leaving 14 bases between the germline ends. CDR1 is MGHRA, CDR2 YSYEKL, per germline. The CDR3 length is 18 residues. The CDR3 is CASSQAGQRGSGANVLTF. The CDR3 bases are TGCGCCAGCAGCCAAGCTGGACAACGTGGATCTGGGGCCAACGTCCTGACTTTC.

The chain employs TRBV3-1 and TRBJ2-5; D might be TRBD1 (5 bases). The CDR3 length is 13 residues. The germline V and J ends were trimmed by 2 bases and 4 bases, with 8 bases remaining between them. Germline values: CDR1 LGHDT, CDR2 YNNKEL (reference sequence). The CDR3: CASSQRQGETQYF. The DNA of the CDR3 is TGTGCCAGCAGCCAACGGCAGGGAGAGACCCAGTACTTC.

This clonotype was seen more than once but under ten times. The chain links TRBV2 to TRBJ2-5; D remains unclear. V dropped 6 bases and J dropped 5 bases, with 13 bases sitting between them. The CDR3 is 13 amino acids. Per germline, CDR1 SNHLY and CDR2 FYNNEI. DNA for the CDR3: TGTGCCAGCAGATCAGACATTGGGGAGACCCAGTACTTC. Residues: CASRSDIGETQYF. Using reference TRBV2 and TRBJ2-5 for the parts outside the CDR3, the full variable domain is EPEVTQTPSHQVTQMGQEVILRCVPISNHLYFYWYRQILGQKVEFLVSFYNNEISEKSEIFDDQFSVERPDGSNFTLKIRSTKLEDSAMYFCASRSDIGETQYFGPGTRLLVL.

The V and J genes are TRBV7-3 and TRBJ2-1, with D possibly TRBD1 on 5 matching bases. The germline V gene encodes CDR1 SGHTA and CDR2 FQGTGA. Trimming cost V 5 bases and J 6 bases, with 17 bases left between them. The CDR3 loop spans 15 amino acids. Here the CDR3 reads CASSPQTATGNEQFF. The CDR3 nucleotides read TGTGCCAGCAGCCCGCAGACAGCAACTGGCAATGAGCAGTTCTTC.

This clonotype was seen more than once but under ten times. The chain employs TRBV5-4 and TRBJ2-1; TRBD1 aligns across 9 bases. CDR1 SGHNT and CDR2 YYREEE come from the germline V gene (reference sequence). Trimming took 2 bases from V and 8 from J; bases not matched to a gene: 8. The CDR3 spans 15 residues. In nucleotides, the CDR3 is TGTGCCAGCAGCTTTACAGGGGGCCGAGGGGATGAGCAGTTCTTC. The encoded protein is CASSFTGGRGDEQFF.

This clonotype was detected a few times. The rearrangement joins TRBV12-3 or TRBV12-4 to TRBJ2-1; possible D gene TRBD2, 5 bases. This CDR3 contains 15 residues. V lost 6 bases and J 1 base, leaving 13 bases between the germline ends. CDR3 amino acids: CASSHFRGSYNEQFF. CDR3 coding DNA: TGTGCCAGCAGCCATTTCCGGGGTTCCTACAATGAGCAGTTCTTC.

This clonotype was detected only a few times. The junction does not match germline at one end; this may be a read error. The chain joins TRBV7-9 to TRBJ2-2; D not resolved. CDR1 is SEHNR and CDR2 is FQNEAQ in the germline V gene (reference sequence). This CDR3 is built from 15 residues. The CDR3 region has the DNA TGTGACAGCAGCTTAGCAGGTCAGAACACCGGGGAGCTGTTTTTT. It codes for CDSSLAGQNTGELFF.

CDR3 loop: CASSATSGGVNEQFF. The CDR3 nucleotides read TGTGCCAGCAGTGCGACTAGCGGGGGGGTTAATGAGCAGTTCTTC. This sequence joins TRBV6-4 and TRBJ2-1, with 14 bases matching TRBD2. With 4 bases clipped from V and 7 bases from J, the junction kept 3 bases outside the gene matches. Per germline, CDR1 MRHNA and CDR2 SNTAGT. The CDR3 is 15 amino acids.